These 2 T cell receptor beta chains came from one sample sequenced in a study of blood T cell repertoires in COVID-19. Generated by immunoSEQ multiplex PCR, the TCRdb table keeps only in-frame clones and is missing some. The repertoire holds about 120,000 clones, with approximately 83% as singletons. Sequenced sample: peripheral blood. The receptors come from a man between 60 and 75 years old with acute or convalescent COVID-19.

This chain uses TRBV2 with TRBJ2-2; 7 positions match TRBD1. Germline CDR1 is SNHLY and CDR2 is FYNNEI. Trimming cost V 2 bases and J 1 base; bases outside gene matches: 1. The CDR3 sequence is 15 residues long. CDR3 in amino acids: CASSEWTGNTGELFF. The CDR3 nucleotides read TGTGCCAGCAGTGAATGGACAGGGAACACCGGGGAGCTGTTTTTT. The whole variable domain, filled in from reference TRBV2 and TRBJ2-2, reads EPEVTQTPSHQVTQMGQEVILRCVPISNHLYFYWYRQILGQKVEFLVSFYNNEISEKSEIFDDQFSVERPDGSNFTLKIRSTKLEDSAMYFCASSEWTGNTGELFFGEGSRLTVL.

The chain employs TRBV11-2 and TRBJ2-1, with 10 bases fitting TRBD2. Germline trimming cut 5 bases from V and 0 bases from J; bases unmatched to any gene: 10. Germline V gives CDR1 SGHAT, CDR2 FQNNGV. This CDR3 contains 18 residues. CDR3 amino acids: CASSLGTSASSSYNEQFF. The CDR3 region has the DNA TGTGCCAGCAGCCTCGGGACTAGCGCATCCTCCTCCTACAATGAGCAGTTCTTC.